The next 26 T cell receptor beta chains were all read from a single sample in a study of neurological immune-mediated disorders. Via MiXCR, TCRdb re-called the 5' RACE reads, giving one row per CDR3 protein. Seen here are 31,000 or so distinct CDR3 sequences, less than 1.6% observed once, and the top ten hold around 9%. The source material was PBMCs. These receptors were obtained from a woman in her twenties or thirties with multiple sclerosis.

This clonotype has a handful of counts. The rearrangement joins TRBV6-5 to TRBJ1-2, with D possibly TRBD1 on 5 matching bases. This CDR3 comprises 12 residues. The germline gives CDR1 MNHEY, CDR2 SVGAGI. V dropped 6 bases and J dropped 6 bases, with 11 bases sitting between them. CDR3 sequence: CASSLAGDGYTF. The CDR3 DNA reads as TGTGCCAGCAGCTTGGCGGGGGATGGCTACACCTTC.

This clonotype qualifies as medium-sized. V usage is TRBV10-3 and J usage is TRBJ2-2, with D possibly being TRBD2 (5 bases). The CDR3 runs 14 residues. V lost 3 bases to trimming and J lost 3 bases, with 8 bases between them. Germline V gives CDR1 ENHRY, CDR2 SYGVKD. This chain's CDR3 is CAISDGRDTGELFF. For the CDR3, the DNA is TGTGCCATCAGTGACGGGCGGGACACCGGGGAGCTGTTTTTT.

At least ten counts were recorded for this clonotype. The J gene is TRBJ2-7, the V gene TRBV7-9; D is possibly TRBD2 (6 bases). Looked up from germline, CDR1 is SEHNR and CDR2 is FQNEAQ (reference sequence). The CDR3 extends over 15 amino acids. Trimming cost V 3 bases and J 2 bases, with 14 bases left between them. The CDR3 DNA sequence: TGTGCCAGCAGCTTGGGGTCGGGGGACCCCTACGAGCAGTACTTC. Its translation: CASSLGSGDPYEQYF.

Ten or more counts support this clonotype. The genes are TRBV7-3 and TRBJ2-3; no firm D call. In germline, CDR1 is SGHTA, CDR2 FQGTGA. This CDR3 contains 14 residues. Trimming pared 1 base from V and 0 bases from J, leaving 5 bases between. CDR3 sequence reads: CASSLMHSTDTQYF. For the CDR3, the DNA is TGTGCCAGCAGCTTAATGCACAGCACAGATACGCAGTATTTT.

This clonotype was picked up many times. The chain joins TRBV27 to TRBJ1-1; D perhaps matches TRBD1 (6 bases). V lost 8 bases and J lost 3, with 22 bases in between. Germline values: CDR1 MNHEY, CDR2 SMNVEV (reference sequence). This CDR3 has 16 residues. The CDR3 reads CASVPPAGGLYTEAFF. For the CDR3, the DNA is TGTGCCAGCGTTCCACCCGCCGGGGGGCTATACACTGAAGCTTTCTTT.

This clonotype was counted ten times or more. The chain has TRBV10-3 and TRBJ1-1; the D gene is possibly TRBD1 (6 bases). Trimming removed 2 bases at V and 4 bases at J, with 17 bases between. Germline CDR1 and CDR2: ENHRY and SYGVKD. The CDR3 length is 16 residues. The CDR3: CAISEKQQGSGTEAFF. The DNA of the CDR3 is TGTGCCATCAGTGAGAAACAACAGGGATCTGGCACTGAAGCTTTCTTT.

This clonotype showed up many times. The chain employs TRBV6-5 and TRBJ1-1; D is unresolved. Trimming stripped 1 base from V and 3 bases from J, with 6 bases between. Looked up from germline, CDR1 is MNHEY and CDR2 is SVGAGI. The CDR3 covers 13 residues. As DNA, the CDR3 is TGTGCCAGCAGTTACTGGCAGGACACTGAAGCTTTCTTT. It translates to CASSYWQDTEAFF.

This clonotype was found many times. The gene calls are TRBV20-1 and TRBJ2-7; 8 positions match TRBD1. V was clipped by 2 bases and J by 12 bases; unmatched bases: 6. The CDR3 extends over 11 amino acids. Germline V lookup: CDR1 DFQATT, CDR2 SNEGSKA (reference sequence). This chain's CDR3 is CSARYRDRRYF. CDR3 coding DNA: TGCAGTGCTAGATACCGGGACAGGCGGTACTTC.

Ten or more counts support this clonotype. This chain joins TRBV20-1 and TRBJ1-4; 8 positions agree with TRBD1. Germline V gene lookup returns CDR1 DFQATT and CDR2 SNEGSKA (reference sequence). Trimming at V came to 7 bases and at J to 8 bases, leaving 6 bases not matched to a gene. CDR3 length: 12 amino acids. DNA for the CDR3: TGCAGTGGAGGACAGGGAGGAGAAAAACTGTTTTTT. Its protein is CSGGQGGEKLFF.

This clonotype was counted ten times or more. The J gene is TRBJ2-2, the V gene TRBV5-5, with D unresolved. Germline V gene lookup returns CDR1 SGHKS and CDR2 YYEKEE (reference sequence). This CDR3 is built from 14 residues. Trimming took 5 bases from V and 0 from J, leaving 8 bases between them. The DNA for the CDR3 is TGTGCCAGCAGGAGCAACCCGAACACCGGGGAGCTGTTTTTT. Translating gives CASRSNPNTGELFF.

This clonotype was observed many times. The V gene is TRBV9, the J gene TRBJ2-5, with 9 bases matching TRBD1. This CDR3 contains 14 residues. Germline assignment: CDR1 SGDLS and CDR2 YYNGEE. The J segment lost 2 bases and the V segment lost 3 bases, leaving 2 bases of the junction unmatched. The CDR3 loop is CASSAGTGQETQYF. DNA for the CDR3: TGTGCCAGCAGCGCCGGGACAGGGCAAGAGACCCAGTACTTC.

The table lists this clonotype with many counts. V usage is TRBV5-1 and J usage is TRBJ1-1, with D possibly TRBD1 on 5 matching bases. The CDR3 totals 13 residues. Trimming cost V 2 bases and J 5 bases, with 10 bases left between them. Germline-derived CDR1 and CDR2 are SGHRS and YFSETQ. CDR3 region: CASSFEGHTEAFF. DNA of the CDR3: TGCGCCAGCAGCTTTGAGGGGCATACTGAAGCTTTCTTT.

This clonotype was detected ten times or more. The rearrangement links TRBV5-6 to TRBJ1-1, with D perhaps matching TRBD1 (6 bases). Trimming pared 3 bases from V and 5 bases from J, leaving 11 bases between. The CDR3 has 13 residues. Looked up from germline, CDR1 is SGHDT and CDR2 is YYEEEE. The CDR3 nucleotides are TGTGCCAGCAGCTCAACAGGGAGGACTGAAGCTTTCTTT. The encoded protein is CASSSTGRTEAFF.

Many counts were recorded for this clonotype. The chain has TRBV7-2 and TRBJ1-2, with D uncertain. The V gene lost 5 bases and the J gene lost 0 bases, with 13 bases spanning the gap. Germline V gene lookup returns CDR1 SGHTA and CDR2 FQGNSA. The length of the CDR3 is 15 residues. CDR3 residues: CASSPGGVANYGYTF. The CDR3 coding sequence is TGTGCCAGCAGCCCAGGCGGAGTAGCTAACTATGGCTACACCTTC.

Relative to its sample, this clonotype is medium-sized. The V and J genes are TRBV12-3 or TRBV12-4 and TRBJ2-5, with a weak D call TRBD2 (6 bases). Trimming removed 7 bases at V and 5 bases at J, with 14 bases between. The CDR3 extends over 13 amino acids. CDR3 amino acids: CASTPEGWETQYF. In nucleotides, the CDR3 is TGTGCCAGCACCCCGGAGGGCTGGGAGACCCAGTACTTC.

Many counts were recorded for this clonotype. The chain uses TRBV20-1 and TRBJ2-7; D gene ambiguous. The V gene lost 6 bases and the J gene lost 6 bases, with 15 bases spanning the gap. Germline CDR1 reads DFQATT; CDR2 reads SNEGSKA (reference sequence). The CDR3 contains 12 residues. CDR3: CSAVPQSGEQYF. The CDR3 DNA reads TGCAGTGCGGTCCCTCAGTCGGGCGAGCAGTACTTC.

At least ten counts were recorded for this clonotype. This rearrangement joins TRBV7-9 to TRBJ1-1; tentatively, D is TRBD1 (6 bases). Germline assignment: CDR1 SEHNR and CDR2 FQNEAQ (reference sequence). V was trimmed by 5 bases and J by 3 bases, leaving 19 bases between them. The CDR3 consists of 16 residues. The CDR3: CASSPPGRGAYTEAFF. CDR3 nucleotide sequence: TGTGCCAGCAGCCCACCCGGCCGGGGGGCGTACACTGAAGCTTTCTTT.

In its sample, this clonotype was seen many times. V and J are TRBV20-1 and TRBJ2-5; 8 bases align to TRBD2. V shed 5 bases and J 5 bases; nucleotides not matched to a gene: 10. The germline CDR1 and CDR2 sequences are DFQATT and SNEGSKA (reference sequence). The CDR3 is made up of 14 amino acids. CDR3 DNA: TGCAGTGCTCAGGGTTCAGCGGGGGCCGAGACCCAGTACTTC. Its translation is CSAQGSAGAETQYF.

This clonotype has ten or more counts. The V and J genes are TRBV10-2 and TRBJ2-7, with D hard to call. Germline assignment: CDR1 WSHSY and CDR2 SAAADI. The CDR3 is 10 amino acids. V was trimmed by 10 bases and J by 6 bases, leaving 10 bases between them. CDR3 sequence (DNA): TGCGCCATCAACAGAGGCGAGCAGTACTTC. It translates to CAINRGEQYF.

This clonotype was seen many times. The chain is built from TRBV16 and TRBJ2-3; D ambiguous. The CDR3 contains 13 residues. CDR1 KGHSY and CDR2 FQNENV come from the germline V gene. V gave up 2 bases and J gave up 14 bases, with 17 bases separating them. CDR3 sequence (DNA): TGTGCCAGCAGCCAACCCTCCGCTAGTAGGGCGTATTTT. This translates into CASSQPSASRAYF.

This clonotype was picked up many times. The chain is built from TRBV20-1 and TRBJ2-3; D is perhaps TRBD2 (6 bases). With 2 bases removed from V and 2 bases from J, the gap between germline ends came to 11 bases. The CDR3 covers 14 residues. Germline CDR1 reads DFQATT; CDR2 reads SNEGSKA (reference sequence). The DNA of the CDR3 is TGCAGTGCTAGATGGGGACTGTACACAGATACGCAGTATTTT. Translation gives CSARWGLYTDTQYF.

Many counts were recorded for this clonotype. The gene calls are TRBV7-9 and TRBJ1-5; D not certain. CDR1 and CDR2 from the germline V gene are SEHNR and FQNEAQ (reference sequence). Trimming took off 0 bases at V and 2 bases at J, with 8 bases between the two ends. The CDR3 contains 15 residues. The CDR3 sequence: CASSLAGVRNQPQHF. Written as DNA, the CDR3 is TGTGCCAGCAGCTTAGCGGGCGTCCGCAATCAGCCCCAGCATTTT.

This clonotype appeared a few times. V and J are TRBV6-5 and TRBJ2-3; no firm D call. The CDR3 is 14 residues long. Germline CDR1 and CDR2: MNHEY and SVGAGI. Deletions cut 2 bases from V and 0 bases from J, with 6 bases between. The CDR3 nucleotides are TGTGCCAGCAGTTACGGCGACAGCACAGATACGCAGTATTTT. The encoded protein is CASSYGDSTDTQYF.

This clonotype was seen ten or more times. This chain connects TRBV5-1 to TRBJ2-7; possibly TRBD1 for D (5 bases). The CDR3 is made up of 12 amino acids. Trimming cost V 6 bases and J 3 bases, with 10 bases left between them. Germline-derived CDR1 and CDR2 are SGHRS and YFSETQ. CDR3 loop: CASKGQVYEQYF. CDR3 coding DNA: TGCGCCAGCAAGGGGCAAGTCTACGAGCAGTACTTC.

This clonotype appeared many times. V is TRBV21-1 and J is TRBJ2-5; the tabulated D call, TRBD1, remains unverified against the DNA. TRBV21-1 is designated a pseudogene. There are 16 residues in the CDR3. The CDR3 reads CASSPWGLHSQETQYF. Here the CDR3 DNA reads TGTGCCAGCAGTCCCTGGGGGTTGCACTCTCAAGAGACCCAGTACTTC.

This clonotype has at least ten counts. The chain has TRBV20-1 and TRBJ2-3; possibly TRBD2 for D (5 bases). Germline V gives CDR1 DFQATT, CDR2 SNEGSKA (reference sequence). This CDR3 contains 17 residues. Deletions cut 6 bases from V and 0 bases from J, with 22 bases between. As DNA, the CDR3 is TGCAGTGCAATTCTAGCCACCGCCCGATCTAGCACAGATACGCAGTATTTT. Its protein is CSAILATARSSTDTQYF.